Below, 5 T cell receptor beta chains from the same sample are listed, as sequenced in a study of blood T cell repertoires in COVID-19. Sequencing was performed with immunoSEQ multiplex PCR; in TCRdb, only in-frame clones are kept and a portion is missing. The sample has 250,000 to 400,000 clones, around 90% seen once. The sample comprised PBMCs or T cells enriched from blood (not recorded which). The receptors come from a man in his 60s who had recovered from COVID-19.

The chain has TRBV5-6 and TRBJ2-5; the D gene is possibly TRBD2 (6 bases). The V gene's germline CDR1 is SGHDT and CDR2 YYEEEE. V was clipped by 4 bases and J by 2 bases, with 15 bases between them. This CDR3 is built from 15 residues. The CDR3 reads CASSLARGDQETQYF. DNA for the CDR3: TGTGCCAGCAGCCTGGCCCGCGGGGATCAAGAGACCCAGTACTTC.

This chain connects TRBV5-4 to TRBJ2-5, with a tentative D call TRBD1 (6 bases). Deletions cut 1 base from V and 1 base from J, with 8 bases between. CDR1 and CDR2 from the germline V gene are SGHNT and YYREEE (reference sequence). The CDR3 length is 14 residues. For the CDR3, the DNA is TGTGCCAGCAGCTTGTTACAGGGCCAAGAGACCCAGTACTTC. Protein product: CASSLLQGQETQYF.

The gene calls are TRBV18 and TRBJ1-2; no clear D gene. V lost 3 bases to trimming and J lost 0 bases, with 14 bases between them. Germline assignment: CDR1 KGHSH and CDR2 LQKENI. The CDR3 runs to 16 residues. The CDR3 DNA follows: TGTGCCAGCTCACCCTCCAGTCCCAATTCTAACTATGGCTACACCTTC. Translated: CASSPSSPNSNYGYTF. The full variable domain, its missing parts supplied by reference TRBV18 and TRBJ1-2, is NAGVMQNPRHLVRRRGQEARLRCSPMKGHSHVYWYRQLPEEGLKFMVYLQKENIIDESGMPKERFSAEFPKEGPSILRIQQVVRGDSAAYFCASSPSSPNSNYGYTFGSGTRLTVV.

The chain recombines TRBV7-2 with TRBJ2-3; D gene uncertain. The germline V and J ends were trimmed by 0 bases and 1 base, with 8 bases remaining between them. The CDR3 sequence is 15 residues long. CDR1 is SGHTA and CDR2 is FQGNSA in the germline V gene. For the CDR3, the DNA is TGTGCCAGCAGCTTAGCGCTTACGGGCACAGATACGCAGTATTTT. It is translated as CASSLALTGTDTQYF. The full variable domain, in which reference TRBV7-2 and TRBJ2-3 provide the parts outside the CDR3, is GAGVSQSPSNKVTEKGKDVELRCDPISGHTALYWYRQSLGQGLEFLIYFQGNSAPDKSGLPSDRFSAERTGGSVSTLTIQRTQQEDSAVYLCASSLALTGTDTQYFGPGTRLTVL.

The chain uses TRBV7-2 and TRBJ2-7, with TRBD1 matching 7 bases. The length of the CDR3 is 14 residues. CDR1 is SGHTA and CDR2 is FQGNSA in the germline V gene. The junction had 7 bases not matched to a gene; V was cut back by 5 bases and J by 3 bases. CDR3 amino acids: CASSPGQNFYEQYF. CDR3 bases: TGTGCCAGCAGCCCGGGACAGAACTTCTACGAGCAGTACTTC.